Listed below are T cell receptor beta chains from one sample, sequenced in a study of blood T cell repertoires in COVID-19. Libraries were prepared by immunoSEQ multiplex PCR; TCRdb keeps only in-frame clonotypes and omits some of them. The sample records 180,000 or so clones, more than 70% being singletons. Sequences were obtained from PBMCs or T cells enriched from blood (not recorded which). The origin of the receptors is a middle-aged man who had recovered from COVID-19. CDR3s include the opening cysteine and the closing phenylalanine or tryptophan. The D gene is left open where the match is weak. Where a row states a size, it is once, few, many or the class of an expanded clone; other rows omit it.

v_gene,j_gene,d_gene,abundance,CDR3nt,CDR3aa
TRBV19,TRBJ1-3,TRBD1,-,TGTGCCAGTAGTATCGGGACAGCTGGAAACACCATATATTTT,CASSIGTAGNTIYF
TRBV14,TRBJ2-5,-,-,TGTGCCAGCAGCCAAGGCTACAGGGATATGGAGACCCAGTACTTC,CASSQGYRDMETQYF
TRBV9,TRBJ2-1,-,-,TGTGCCAGCAGCGTAGGGGCGGGAAGTGGCTACAATGAGCAGTTCTTC,CASSVGAGSGYNEQFF
TRBV7-8,TRBJ1-1,-,-,TGTGCCAGCGGCGATGGACAGCGGAACACTGAAGCTTTCTTT,CASGDGQRNTEAFF
TRBV2,TRBJ2-3,TRBD1,-,TGTGCCAGCTCCGGGACAGGGGGGGGGACAGATACGCAGTATTTT,CASSGTGGGTDTQYF
TRBV27,TRBJ2-7,TRBD2,-,TGTGCCAGCAGTTGGGCTAGCGGACCCTACGAGCAGTACTTC,CASSWASGPYEQYF
TRBV3-1/TRBV3-2,TRBJ1-2,TRBD1,-,TGTGCCAGCAGCCCGAACGCAGGACAGGCAGCCTATGGCTACACCTTC,CASSPNAGQAAYGYTF
TRBV3-1/TRBV3-2,TRBJ1-4,-,-,TGTGCCAGCAGCCAAGATCAGGGGCCGACGGGAAAACTGTTTTTT,CASSQDQGPTGKLFF
TRBV10-3,TRBJ2-1,TRBD2,-,TGTGCCATCAGTGGAGGGCTAGCGGGGATCGATGAGCAGTTCTTC,CAISGGLAGIDEQFF
TRBV11-2,TRBJ2-7,-,-,TGTGCCAGCAGCTTGGGGTCGGGGGTCGAATCCTACGAGCAGTACTTC,CASSLGSGVESYEQYF
TRBV5-1,TRBJ2-2,TRBD2,-,TGCGCCAGCAGGGGAGGGACCGGGGAGCTGTTTTTT,CASRGGTGELFF
TRBV7-9,TRBJ1-1,-,-,TGTGCCAGCAGCCCAAGCTCGGGCAGGGACACTGAAGCTTTCTTT,CASSPSSGRDTEAFF
TRBV5-4,TRBJ2-7,-,-,TGTGCCAGCAGCTTGGCCGGGTATACCTCCTACGAGCAGTACTTC,CASSLAGYTSYEQYF
TRBV18,TRBJ1-2,TRBD1,-,TGTGCCAGCTCACCGGGACAGCCGAACTATGGCTACACCTTC,CASSPGQPNYGYTF
TRBV25-1,TRBJ2-7,-,once,TGTGCCAGCAGTCGGGCTAGCTCACACTCCTACGAGCAGTACTTC,CASSRASSHSYEQYF
TRBV3-1/TRBV3-2,TRBJ1-2,TRBD1,-,TGTGCCAGCAGCCAAGGGACAGGGACCTATGGCTACACCTTC,CASSQGTGTYGYTF
TRBV7-2,TRBJ2-2,TRBD2,-,TGTGCCAGCAGCCCAGGGGTGCTAGCGGGAGGGTGGGGCACCGGGGAGCTGTTTTTT,CASSPGVLAGGWGTGELFF
TRBV28,TRBJ1-1,-,-,TGTGCCAGTAACCCTTGGGCTTCAGGGGTCACTGAAGCTTTCTTT,CASNPWASGVTEAFF
TRBV19,TRBJ1-5,TRBD1,-,TGTGCCAGTAGCGAGGGGACAGGGTCCCAGCCCCAGCATTTT,CASSEGTGSQPQHF
TRBV6-1,TRBJ1-2,-,-,TGTGCCAGCAGGGCCTACGGACTCTATGGCTACACCTTC,CASRAYGLYGYTF
TRBV7-3,TRBJ2-1,-,-,TGTGCCAGCAGCTCCCTCTACAATGAGCAGTTCTTC,CASSSLYNEQFF
TRBV18,TRBJ1-5,-,-,TGTGCCAGCTCCCGAGGAGGCAATCAGCCCCAGCATTTT,CASSRGGNQPQHF
TRBV5-6,TRBJ2-2,TRBD1,-,TGTGCCAGCAGCTGGACAGGAGCGAACACCGGGGAGCTGTTTTTT,CASSWTGANTGELFF
TRBV24-1,TRBJ1-5,-,-,TGTGCCACCAGTGCCCTCGGGGGGCCCCAGCATTTT,CATSALGGPQHF
TRBV7-2,TRBJ2-7,-,few,TGTGCCAGCAGCTGGGGGGGGGCTCCCACCTACGAGCAGTACTTC,CASSWGGAPTYEQYF
TRBV4-1,TRBJ1-2,-,-,TGCGCCAGCAGCCAAGGTACAGGGTATGACTATGGCTACACCTTC,CASSQGTGYDYGYTF
TRBV6-6,TRBJ1-2,-,-,TGTGCCAGCAGTTATACGGGAGATGGCTACACCTTC,CASSYTGDGYTF
TRBV29-1,TRBJ2-7,-,few,TGCAGCGTTGAAGTGTCTGGTAGCGAGCAGTACTTC,CSVEVSGSEQYF
TRBV27,TRBJ2-5,-,-,TGTGCCAGCAGTCCCATCGGGGGGACCCAGTACTTC,CASSPIGGTQYF
TRBV6-4,TRBJ2-1,TRBD2,-,TGTGCCAGCAGTTTAGCGGGGGCTAATGAGCAGTTCTTC,CASSLAGANEQFF
TRBV18,TRBJ2-5,TRBD1,-,TGTGCCAGCTCACCTACCGACAGGGGAGAGACCCAGTACTTC,CASSPTDRGETQYF
TRBV28,TRBJ1-4,-,-,TGTGCCAGCAGTTTCCCGGGGAATGAAAAACTGTTTTTT,CASSFPGNEKLFF
TRBV20-1,TRBJ1-2,-,-,TGCAGTGCCGGGACTAACTATGGCTACACCTTC,CSAGTNYGYTF
TRBV4-1,TRBJ2-5,-,-,TGCGCCAGCAGCCAAGATCACCAACTAGCACGGGAGACCCAGTACTTC,CASSQDHQLARETQYF
TRBV2,TRBJ1-1,-,-,TGTGCCAGCAGTGTCAGACAGTTTCTGAACACTGAAGCTTTCTTT,CASSVRQFLNTEAFF
TRBV9,TRBJ2-7,-,-,TGTGCCAGCAGCGTATCGAACAGGCACAGCTCCTACGAGCAGTACTTC,CASSVSNRHSSYEQYF
TRBV7-3,TRBJ2-2,-,few,TGTGCCAGCAGCCCGGGGACCGGGGAGCTGTTTTTT,CASSPGTGELFF